A single sample is the source of the 22 T cell receptor beta chains below, sequenced in a study of shared clonotypes between healthy human individuals. The protocol was immunoSEQ multiplex PCR, while the TCRdb copy is restricted to in-frame clones and leaves out a portion. The table has about a million clones, 77% seen once. The specimen sequenced was memory CD4+ T cells from PBMCs. Subset denoted: CD45RA-negative fraction. The origin of the receptors is a young man in good health. Some clones in this sample may be carry-over from other donors' samples.

CDR3 amino acids: CATSGPGQETQYF. The CDR3 DNA sequence: TGTGCCACCTCGGGGCCGGGCCAAGAGACCCAGTACTTC. The genes are TRBV15 and TRBJ2-5, with D perhaps being TRBD1 or TRBD2 (5 bases each). Per the germline V gene, CDR1 is LNHNV and CDR2 is YYDKDF (reference sequence). The CDR3 consists of 13 residues. V lost 8 bases, J lost 1 base, and 11 bases lay in between.

This chain links TRBV2 with TRBJ2-1; D ambiguous. Germline V gene sequence: CDR1 SNHLY, CDR2 FYNNEI. Between the trimmed V and J ends, which lost 4 bases and 2 bases, there was a span of 12 bases. The CDR3 loop spans 15 amino acids. CDR3 amino acids: CASSVGETAYNEQFF. In DNA, the CDR3 is TGTGCCAGCAGTGTAGGAGAAACCGCCTACAATGAGCAGTTCTTC.

DNA of the CDR3: TGTGCCAGCAGGGGGGGGATTACGTGGCTCCACGAGCAGTACTTC. It translates to CASRGGITWLHEQYF. The gene calls are TRBV27 and TRBJ2-7; 7 positions match TRBD2. There are 15 residues in the CDR3. From germline, CDR1 is MNHEY and CDR2 SMNVEV (reference sequence). J gave up 5 bases and V 6 bases, and 13 bases lay outside the gene matches.

The chain employs TRBV4-3 and TRBJ2-3; a weak D match, TRBD2 (5 bases). The germline V gene has CDR1 LGHNA and CDR2 YSLEER. The CDR3 runs to 15 residues. The V gene lost 4 bases and the J gene lost 0 bases, with 11 bases spanning the gap. The CDR3 DNA sequence: TGCGCCAGCAGCCGAGCGGCAGCGAGCACAGATACGCAGTATTTT. It specifies CASSRAAASTDTQYF.

The DNA of the CDR3 is TGTGCCAGCAGACGCCTTTTAGCCAAAAACATTCAGTACTTC. It is translated as CASRRLLAKNIQYF. This chain uses TRBV2 with TRBJ2-4; no definite D call. The CDR3 has 14 residues. V dropped 6 bases and J dropped 0 bases, with 9 bases sitting between them. Germline lookup yields CDR1 SNHLY and CDR2 FYNNEI.

This clone was seen just once. The chain employs TRBV6-1 and TRBJ1-2, with D perhaps matching TRBD1 (5 bases). Trimming removed 7 bases at V and 4 bases at J, with 16 bases between. CDR3 length equals 14 residues. CDR1 is MNHNS, CDR2 SASEGT, per germline. CDR3 in DNA: TGTGCCAGCACCCCCGGAAATGACAGCTATGGCTACACCTTC. This gives the protein CASTPGNDSYGYTF.

J is TRBJ2-1 and V is TRBV28; 8 bases map to TRBD2. This CDR3 is 16 amino acids long. V lost 6 bases, J lost 3 bases, and 10 bases stayed unmatched. CDR1 and CDR2 from the germline V gene are MDHEN and SYDVKM. CDR3 residues: CASSLPGTSRYNEQFF. In nucleotides, the CDR3 is TGTGCCAGCAGCCTACCCGGGACTAGTCGCTACAATGAGCAGTTCTTC.

This clone is a singleton in its sample. The chain links TRBV7-2 to TRBJ2-3; TRBD2 matches 12 bases. The germline V gene encodes CDR1 SGHTA and CDR2 FQGNSA. This CDR3 is built from 15 residues. V shed 11 bases, J shed 5 bases, and the junction held 11 bases outside the gene matches. The CDR3 nucleotides read TGTGCCTCAGGTCGGACTAGCGGGACGATAGATACGCAGTATTTT. Translated, it gives CASGRTSGTIDTQYF.

The J gene is TRBJ2-7, the V gene TRBV4-2; 12 bases are a match to TRBD2. Germline V gene lookup returns CDR1 LGHNA and CDR2 YNFKEQ. The V segment lost 4 bases and the J segment 5 bases; nucleotides outside the gene matches: 6. This CDR3 is 15 amino acids long. The CDR3 DNA is TGTGCCAGCAGCCGCAGTACTAGCGGGAGGAACGAGCAGTACTTC. Its translation: CASSRSTSGRNEQYF.

This clone was counted at least ten times. The chain employs TRBV27 and TRBJ1-5; D ambiguous. Deletions cut 4 bases from V and 2 bases from J, with 15 bases between. From germline, CDR1 is MNHEY and CDR2 SMNVEV (reference sequence). The CDR3 runs to 16 residues. CDR3 coding DNA: TGTGCCAGCAGTTCCTCTCAGGCTACGGGCAATCAGCCCCAGCATTTT. Protein: CASSSSQATGNQPQHF.

The rearrangement links TRBV4-1 to TRBJ2-7; D tentatively fits TRBD1 or TRBD2 (5 bases each). Germline-derived CDR1 and CDR2 are MGHRA and YSYEKL. V was trimmed by 3 bases and J by 2 bases, leaving 14 bases between them. The CDR3 is made up of 15 amino acids. This CDR3 is CASSQSGTETYEQYF. In DNA, the CDR3 is TGCGCCAGCAGCCAGTCCGGGACCGAAACCTACGAGCAGTACTTC.

The chain employs TRBV4-1 and TRBJ2-1, with 13 bases fitting TRBD2. The ends lost 2 bases at V and 0 bases at J; junction bases unmatched: 13. Germline-derived CDR1 and CDR2 are MGHRA and YSYEKL. This CDR3 region has 21 residues. CDR3 DNA sequence: TGCGCCAGCAGCCAACAAGGGACTAGCGGGAAGAGGGTGGGCTCCTACAATGAGCAGTTCTTC. This codes for CASSQQGTSGKRVGSYNEQFF.

The chain has TRBV5-1 and TRBJ1-4; D possibly corresponds to TRBD1 (5 bases). Looked up from germline, CDR1 is SGHRS and CDR2 is YFSETQ. Trimming stripped 5 bases from V and 4 bases from J, with 18 bases between. The CDR3 has 16 amino acids. The DNA of the CDR3 is TGCGCCAGCAGTCCGGGCTGGGGCGCGGGTAATGAAAAACTGTTTTTT. Protein product: CASSPGWGAGNEKLFF.

This clone was picked up one time. The chain is built from TRBV6-5 and TRBJ2-7; possibly TRBD1 for D (6 bases). The germline CDR1 and CDR2 sequences are MNHEY and SVGAGI. The CDR3 contains 15 residues. Deletions cut 5 bases from V and 3 bases from J, with 17 bases between. The CDR3 is CASSLQGSLGYEQYF. The CDR3 DNA reads as TGTGCCAGCAGTCTACAGGGATCCCTCGGCTACGAGCAGTACTTC.

The CDR3 loop reads CATARTGSYEQYF. The CDR3 region has the DNA TGTGCCACTGCGAGGACAGGGTCCTACGAGCAGTACTTC. J is TRBJ2-7 and V is TRBV5-6; 8 bases align to TRBD1. CDR1 and CDR2 (germline): SGHDT, YYEEEE. Unmatched junction bases numbered 6, after V lost 9 bases and J lost 1 base. The CDR3 loop spans 13 amino acids.

V gene TRBV5-1 combines with J gene TRBJ2-5; the D is unclear. The length of the CDR3 is 15 residues. Trimming pared 0 bases from V and 5 bases from J, leaving 14 bases between. Germline lookup yields CDR1 SGHRS and CDR2 YFSETQ. In DNA form, the CDR3 reads TGCGCCAGCAGCTTGGAGGGCGGCGGTCGGGAGACCCAGTACTTC. Amino acids: CASSLEGGGRETQYF.

This rearrangement joins TRBV19 to TRBJ1-3; no definite D call. V was clipped by 7 bases and J by 2 bases, with 15 bases between them. The V gene's germline CDR1 is LNHDA and CDR2 SQIVND (reference sequence). The CDR3 is 15 amino acids. The CDR3 loop is CASKGREYAGNTIYF. Written as DNA, the CDR3 is TGTGCCAGTAAAGGGAGGGAGTACGCTGGAAACACCATATATTTT.

This clone occurred a few times. CDR3 in amino acids: CASSRTSTEAFF. The CDR3 DNA sequence: TGTGCCAGCAGTCGGACAAGCACTGAAGCTTTCTTT. V is TRBV6-5 and J is TRBJ1-1; tentative D call: TRBD1 (5 bases). This CDR3 spans 12 amino acids. Deletions cut 5 bases from V and 4 bases from J, with 8 bases between. In germline, CDR1 is MNHEY, CDR2 SVGAGI.

J is TRBJ2-7 and V is TRBV9; 11 nucleotides line up with TRBD1. The CDR3 contains 15 residues. CDR1 and CDR2 (germline): SGDLS, YYNGEE. V trimming: 1 base; J trimming: 7 bases; junction bases outside the gene matches: 7. Written as DNA, the CDR3 is TGTGCCAGCAGCGTAAACGGACAGGGGGCGAGGGAGCAGTACTTC. Translation gives CASSVNGQGAREQYF.

The V and J genes are TRBV11-3 and TRBJ2-3; TRBD1 might be the D (6 bases). V gave up 5 bases and J gave up 1 base, with 16 bases separating them. The germline V gene has CDR1 SGHNT and CDR2 YENEEA. This CDR3 contains 16 residues. CDR3 in amino acids: CASSQGPSGGTDTQYF. CDR3 in DNA: TGTGCCAGCAGCCAGGGGCCCTCCGGAGGCACAGATACGCAGTATTTT.

The V call is TRBV5-1, the J call TRBJ1-2, with D perhaps TRBD1 (6 bases). The CDR3 sequence is 15 residues long. Germline-derived CDR1 and CDR2 are SGHRS and YFSETQ. Trimming took off 6 bases at V and 6 bases at J, with 21 bases between the two ends. CDR3 residues: CASNRAAGEVNGYTF. The DNA of the CDR3 is TGCGCCAGCAACCGGGCAGCAGGGGAGGTTAATGGCTACACCTTC.

The V gene is TRBV10-3, the J gene TRBJ2-1, with 9 bases aligning to TRBD1. This CDR3 comprises 15 residues. V lost 6 bases and J lost 6; bases outside the gene matches: 9. Germline assignment: CDR1 ENHRY and CDR2 SYGVKD. CDR3 protein: CAIRPGTGYPNEQFF. CDR3 nucleotides: TGTGCCATCAGGCCCGGGACAGGGTACCCCAATGAGCAGTTCTTC.